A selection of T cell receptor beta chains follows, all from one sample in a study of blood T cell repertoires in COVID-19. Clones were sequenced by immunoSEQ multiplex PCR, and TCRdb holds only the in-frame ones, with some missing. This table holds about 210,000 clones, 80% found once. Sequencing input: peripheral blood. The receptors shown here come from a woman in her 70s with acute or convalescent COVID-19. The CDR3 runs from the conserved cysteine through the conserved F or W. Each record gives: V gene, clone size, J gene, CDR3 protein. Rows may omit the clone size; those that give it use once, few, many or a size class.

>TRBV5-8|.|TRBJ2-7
CASSPSRAYEQYF
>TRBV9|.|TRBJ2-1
CASSVGEGAKQFF
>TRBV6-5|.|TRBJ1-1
CASQGALGTEAFF
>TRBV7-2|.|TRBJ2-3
CASSPRQRGAHTDTQYF
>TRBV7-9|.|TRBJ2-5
CASSHSGHQETQYF
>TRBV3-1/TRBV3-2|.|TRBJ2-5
CASSPTLAGGQETQYF
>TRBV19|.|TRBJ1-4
CASSILSEKLFF
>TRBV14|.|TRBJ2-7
CASSLGGGAYEQYF
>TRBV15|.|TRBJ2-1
CATSAQQPHNEQFF
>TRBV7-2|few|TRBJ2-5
CASSSDLAGVETQYF
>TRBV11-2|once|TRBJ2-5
CASSFRPGVQETQYF
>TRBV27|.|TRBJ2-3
CASSTSVGTPSTDTQYF
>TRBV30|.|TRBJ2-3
CAWRGAGPTDTQYF
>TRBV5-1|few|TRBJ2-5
CASSLISGGQETQYF
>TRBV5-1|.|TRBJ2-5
CASSLVEVLETQYF
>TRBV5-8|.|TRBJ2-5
CASTTQDRETQYF
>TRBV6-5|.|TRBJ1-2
CASSYQGANYGYTF
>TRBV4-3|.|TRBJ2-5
CASSQGARPDQETQYF
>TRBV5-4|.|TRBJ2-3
CASSVKTGAADTQYF
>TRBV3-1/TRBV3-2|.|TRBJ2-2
CASSQAGGVDNTGELFF
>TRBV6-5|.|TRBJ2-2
CASSEGANTGELFF
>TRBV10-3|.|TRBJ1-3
CAITGQGGSGNTIYF
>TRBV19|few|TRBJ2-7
CASSDRGVMGSYEQYF
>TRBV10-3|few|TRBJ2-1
CAISDRRGEGNEQFF
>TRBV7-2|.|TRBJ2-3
CASSLVGQGSADTQYF
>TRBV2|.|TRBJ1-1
CASGLTRDSLNTEAFF
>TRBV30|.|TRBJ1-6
CAWSFGPYNSPLHF
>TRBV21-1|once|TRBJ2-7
CASSRYLDFYEQYF
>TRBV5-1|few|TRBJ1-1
CASREGPTSEAFF
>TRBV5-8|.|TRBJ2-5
CASSLLGHSGGAGETQYF
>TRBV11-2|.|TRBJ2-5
CASPPNEGGQETQYF
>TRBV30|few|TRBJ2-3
CAWTKRSTDTQYF
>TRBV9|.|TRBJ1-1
CASSVGTDRGLGYTEAFF
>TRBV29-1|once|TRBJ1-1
CSVEGQGVMNTEAFF
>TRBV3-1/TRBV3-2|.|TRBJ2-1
CASSYRGGEQFF
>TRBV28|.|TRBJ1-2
CASSITGVYSGYTF
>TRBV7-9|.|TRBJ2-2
CASSLGRGGDTGELFF
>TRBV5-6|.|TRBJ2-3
CASSLSGRGLDTQYF
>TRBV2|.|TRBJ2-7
CASSVAGGTYEQYF
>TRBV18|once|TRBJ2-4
CASSPSRGDGDIQYF
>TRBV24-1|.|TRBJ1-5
CATSGGANQPQHF
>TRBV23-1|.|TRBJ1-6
CASSQMAGQTNSPLHF
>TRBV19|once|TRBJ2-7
CAIFRDRYHEQYF
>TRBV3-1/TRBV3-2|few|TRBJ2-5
CASSLTSGGIETQYF
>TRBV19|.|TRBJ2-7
CASSKKQLDEQYF
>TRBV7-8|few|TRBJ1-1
CASSLPGNTEAFF
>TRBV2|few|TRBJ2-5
CASIRDRGPQETQYF
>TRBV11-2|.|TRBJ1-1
CASTPKGQGVSGLNTEAFF
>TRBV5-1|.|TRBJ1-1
CASSYDGQGGNTEAFF
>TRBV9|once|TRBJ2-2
CASSVTRETGGDTGELFF
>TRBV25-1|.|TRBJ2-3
CASPPSGGAPDTQYF
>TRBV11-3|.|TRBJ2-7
CASSFRQGSYEQYF
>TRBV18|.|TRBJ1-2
CASSLERAGGYTF
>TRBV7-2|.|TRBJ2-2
CASSLVVPPNTGELFF
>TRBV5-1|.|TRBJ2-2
CASSVGTVAGELFF